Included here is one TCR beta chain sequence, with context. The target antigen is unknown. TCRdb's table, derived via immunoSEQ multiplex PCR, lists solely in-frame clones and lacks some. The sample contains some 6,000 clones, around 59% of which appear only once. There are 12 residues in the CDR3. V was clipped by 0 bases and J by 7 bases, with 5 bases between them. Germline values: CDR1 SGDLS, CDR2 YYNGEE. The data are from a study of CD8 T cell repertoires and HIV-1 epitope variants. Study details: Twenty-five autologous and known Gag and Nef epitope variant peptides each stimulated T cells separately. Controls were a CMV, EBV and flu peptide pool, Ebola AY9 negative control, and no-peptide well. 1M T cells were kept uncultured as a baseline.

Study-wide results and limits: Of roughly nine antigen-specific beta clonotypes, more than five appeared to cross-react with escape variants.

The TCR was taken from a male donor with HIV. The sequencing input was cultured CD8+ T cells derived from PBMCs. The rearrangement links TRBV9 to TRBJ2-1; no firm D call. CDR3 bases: TGTGCCAGCAGCGTAGGGGTAAATGAGCAGTTCTTC. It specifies CASSVGVNEQFF.